This T cell receptor beta chain was found in a study of regulatory T cells in long-lasting Graves disease. Study-level results: With persistent disease, TRBV28, TRBJ1-2 and TRBJ2-5 were the favored segments. Thyroid tissue was not studied; only peripheral blood was.

The time point: newly diagnosed GD, antithyroid drugs for less than 3 months. Researchers made the TCR library from RNA that was extracted from PBMCs. This clonotype was recorded at least ten times. Its specificity is unknown. Libraries of TCR beta came from iRepertoire HTBI primers plus Arm-PCR of CDR3 regions. Per the study methods: Across samples, 62 TRBV and 13 to 15 TRBJ segments were found. TCRdb independently ran MiXCR on the multiplex PCR reads; one entry per CDR3 protein. The V and J calls and clone size are TCRdb's, not the authors'. The table includes 200,000 to 250,000 distinct CDR3 sequences, roughly a fifth detected once. The CDR3 totals 15 residues. Germline values: CDR1 SGHAT, CDR2 FQDESV (reference sequence). Trimming took 8 bases from V and 7 from J; bases not matched to a gene: 7. This sample also belongs to another study, concerning T cells in Graves' hyperthyroidism and ophthalmopathy.

The material sequenced was peripheral blood mononuclear cells (PBMCs), taken at new diagnosis, from a patient treated with antithyroid drugs. The V and J genes are TRBV11-1 and TRBJ2-1; 14 positions match TRBD2. This sequence was found in a woman aged 25 to 45 with Graves disease. The CDR3 nucleotides read TGTGCCAGCGGGGGACTAGCGGGAGAATGGAATGAGCAGTTCTTC. Translated, it gives CASGGLAGEWNEQFF. The variable domain in full, with the rest retrieved from reference TRBV11-1 and TRBJ2-1, is EAEVAQSPRYKITEKSQAVAFWCDPISGHATLYWYRQILGQGPELLVQFQDESVVDDSQLPKDRFSAERLKGVDSTLKIQPAELGDSAMYLCASGGLAGEWNEQFFGPGTRLTVL.